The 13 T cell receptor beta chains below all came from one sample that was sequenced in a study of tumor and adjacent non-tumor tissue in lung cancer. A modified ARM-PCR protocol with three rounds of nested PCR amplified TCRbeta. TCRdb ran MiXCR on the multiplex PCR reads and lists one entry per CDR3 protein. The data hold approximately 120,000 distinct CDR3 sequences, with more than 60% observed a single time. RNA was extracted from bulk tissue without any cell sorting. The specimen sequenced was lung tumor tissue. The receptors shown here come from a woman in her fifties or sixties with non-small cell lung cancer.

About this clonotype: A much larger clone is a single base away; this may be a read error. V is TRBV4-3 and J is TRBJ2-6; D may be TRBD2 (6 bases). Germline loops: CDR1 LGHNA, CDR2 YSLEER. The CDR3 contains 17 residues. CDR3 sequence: CAISPPVRESGANVLTF. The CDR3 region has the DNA TGCGCCATCAGCCCCCCAGTCCGGGAGTCCGGGGCCAACGTCCTGACTTTC.

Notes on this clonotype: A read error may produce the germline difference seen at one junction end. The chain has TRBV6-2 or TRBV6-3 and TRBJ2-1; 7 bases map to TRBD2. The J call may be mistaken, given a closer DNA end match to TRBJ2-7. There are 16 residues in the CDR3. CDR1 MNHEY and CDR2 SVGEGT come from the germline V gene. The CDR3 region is CANSRRQGLDYNEQYF. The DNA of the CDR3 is TGTGCCAACAGTCGCCGACAAGGACTAGATTACAATGAGCAGTACTTC.

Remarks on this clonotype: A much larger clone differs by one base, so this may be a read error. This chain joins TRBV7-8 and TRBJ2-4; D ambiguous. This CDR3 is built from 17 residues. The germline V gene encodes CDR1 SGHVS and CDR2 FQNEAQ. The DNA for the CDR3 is TGTGCCAGCAGCTTTACACAACCCGGGCCGATGTCTGGCATTCAGCACTTC. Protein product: CASSFTQPGPMSGIQHF.

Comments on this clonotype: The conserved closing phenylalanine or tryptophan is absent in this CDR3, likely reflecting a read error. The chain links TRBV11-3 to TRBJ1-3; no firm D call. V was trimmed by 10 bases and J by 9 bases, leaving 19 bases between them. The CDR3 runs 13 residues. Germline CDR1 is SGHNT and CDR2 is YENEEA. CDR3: CATREDSGCTIYL. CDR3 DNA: TGTGCCACCCGGGAGGACTCTGGATGCACCATATATCTT.

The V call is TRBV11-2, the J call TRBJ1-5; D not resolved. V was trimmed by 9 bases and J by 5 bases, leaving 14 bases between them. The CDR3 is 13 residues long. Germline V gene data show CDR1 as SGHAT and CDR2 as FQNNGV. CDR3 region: CASSRDRDQPQHF. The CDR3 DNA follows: TGTGCCAGTTCCCGGGATAGGGATCAGCCCCAGCATTTT.

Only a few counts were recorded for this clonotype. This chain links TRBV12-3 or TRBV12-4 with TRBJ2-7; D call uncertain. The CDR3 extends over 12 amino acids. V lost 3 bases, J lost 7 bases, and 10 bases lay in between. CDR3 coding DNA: TGTGCCAGCAGTTTTGCCGAGGCAGAGCAGTACTTC. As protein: CASSFAEAEQYF.

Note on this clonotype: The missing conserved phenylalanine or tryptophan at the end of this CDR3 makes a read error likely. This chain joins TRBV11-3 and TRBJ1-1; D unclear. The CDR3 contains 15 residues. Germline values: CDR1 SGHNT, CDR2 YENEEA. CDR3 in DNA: TGTGCCAACAGCTTAGATTCGGAGAGAGGCACTGAAGCTTTCATT. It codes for CANSLDSERGTEAFI.

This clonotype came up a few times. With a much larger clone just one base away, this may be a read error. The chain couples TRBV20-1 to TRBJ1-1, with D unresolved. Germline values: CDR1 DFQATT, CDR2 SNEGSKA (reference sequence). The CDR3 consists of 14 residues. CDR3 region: CSVREGGPNTEAFF. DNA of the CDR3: TGCAGTGTTAGAGAGGGCGGCCCGAACACTGAAGCTTTCTTT.

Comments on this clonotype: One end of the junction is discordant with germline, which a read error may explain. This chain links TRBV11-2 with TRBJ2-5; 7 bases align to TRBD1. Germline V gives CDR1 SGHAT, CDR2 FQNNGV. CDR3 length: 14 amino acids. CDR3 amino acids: CVSSLGTVQETQCF. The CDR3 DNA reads TGTGTCAGCAGCCTAGGGACAGTCCAAGAGACCCAGTGCTTC.

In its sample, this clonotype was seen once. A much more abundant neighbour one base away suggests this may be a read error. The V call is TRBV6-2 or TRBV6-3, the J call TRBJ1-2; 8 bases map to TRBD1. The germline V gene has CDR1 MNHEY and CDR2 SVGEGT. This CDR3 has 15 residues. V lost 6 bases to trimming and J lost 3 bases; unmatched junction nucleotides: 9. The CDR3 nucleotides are TGTGCCAGCAGCCGACAGGGGTATATGTACTATGGCTACACCTTC. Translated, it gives CASSRQGYMYYGYTF.

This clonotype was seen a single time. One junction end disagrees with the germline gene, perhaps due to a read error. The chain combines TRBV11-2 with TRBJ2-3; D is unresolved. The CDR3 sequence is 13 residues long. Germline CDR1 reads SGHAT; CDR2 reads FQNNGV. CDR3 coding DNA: TGTGCCAACAGCCATTTATCGGACGTCGCAGAGTATTTT. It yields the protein CANSHLSDVAEYF.

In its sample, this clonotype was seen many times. The CDR3 DNA follows: TGTGCCAGCTATTACTCCCAGGGAGTTGAGCAGTTCTTC. Residues: CASYYSQGVEQFF. The rearrangement links TRBV6-2 or TRBV6-3 to TRBJ2-1; possibly TRBD1 or TRBD2 for D (5 bases each). The ends were cut back, 8 bases at V and 9 bases at J, with 17 bases in the middle. The length of the CDR3 is 13 residues. Germline values: CDR1 MNHEY, CDR2 SVGEGT.

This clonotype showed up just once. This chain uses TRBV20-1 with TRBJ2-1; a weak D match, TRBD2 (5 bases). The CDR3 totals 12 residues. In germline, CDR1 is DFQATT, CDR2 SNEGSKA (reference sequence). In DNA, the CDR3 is TGCAATCCGCTAGCATCCTACAATGAGCAGTTCTTC. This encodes CNPLASYNEQFF.